This is a list of T cell receptor beta chains from one sample in a study of PD-1 blockade in classical Hodgkin lymphoma. The assay was immunoSEQ multiplex PCR, and TCRdb's table has in-frame clones only and misses some. Of 10,000 or so clones in the sample, about 86% were seen once. The starting material was peripheral blood mononuclear cells (PBMCs), obtained before the fourth cycle of nivolumab. These receptors were obtained from a human donor with classical Hodgkin lymphoma. CDR3s include the opening cysteine and the closing phenylalanine or tryptophan. The D gene is left open where the match is weak. A row's size may be missing; if present it is once, few, many or a size class.

TGTGCCAGCACCCAAGGCCCCCCCGTTAAGATCAATAATTCACCCCTCCACTTT,CASTQGPPVKINNSPLHF,TRBJ1-6,TRBV7-9,.,.
TGTGCCAGCAGCTTGAAGGGCCTTGTCGGCGAGCAGTACTTC,CASSLKGLVGEQYF,TRBJ2-7,TRBV5-6,.,.
TGTGCCAGTAGATGGACGGCAACTAATGAAAAACTGTTTTTT,CASRWTATNEKLFF,TRBJ1-4,TRBV19,once,.
TGTGCCAGCAGAAGAGGGCAGACTTCCCAGCCCCAGCATTTT,CASRRGQTSQPQHF,TRBJ1-5,TRBV5-6,few,.
TGTGCCAGCAGTTACAATGAAGCTTTCTTT,CASSYNEAFF,TRBJ1-1,TRBV28,.,.
TGTGCCAGCATATACGGGGGAAGAACAGATACGCAGTATTTT,CASIYGGRTDTQYF,TRBJ2-3,TRBV27,once,.
TGTGCCGCCGGACAGGGGGACTATGGCTACACCTTC,CAAGQGDYGYTF,TRBJ1-2,TRBV19,.,TRBD1
TGTGCCAGCTCACGGGGAGATACGCAGTATTTT,CASSRGDTQYF,TRBJ2-3,TRBV18,.,.
TGTGCCAGTAGTTCTAGCCGGGACAGGGGGCGTTTTAATCAGCCCCAGCATTTT,CASSSSRDRGRFNQPQHF,TRBJ1-5,TRBV19,.,TRBD1
TGTGCCAGCAACCTTAGTGGCAGGAGGACCCACGAGCAGTACTTC,CASNLSGRRTHEQYF,TRBJ2-7,TRBV7-8,.,.
TGTGCCAGCAGTTTTTCCAAAAGAAACCACCGAACCGAAGCTTTCTTT,CASSFSKRNHRTEAFF,TRBJ1-1,TRBV28,.,.
TGCGCCAGCAGCTTGGCTGTTGGCGGGGGGAGTTGGGATACGCAGTATTTT,CASSLAVGGGSWDTQYF,TRBJ2-3,TRBV5-1,.,TRBD2
TGTGCCAGCAGCGTAGGCCTTACGGGGTCAGATACGCAGTATTTT,CASSVGLTGSDTQYF,TRBJ2-3,TRBV9,.,.
TGTGCCAGCAGCCGACAGGGCGAGAGTGGCTACACCTTC,CASSRQGESGYTF,TRBJ1-2,TRBV9,once,TRBD1
TGCGCCAGCAGCGGCAGCTACGAGCAGTACTTC,CASSGSYEQYF,TRBJ2-7,TRBV5-1,.,.
TGTGCCAGCTCCAGACTAGCGGGGAGCACAGATACGCAGTATTTT,CASSRLAGSTDTQYF,TRBJ2-3,TRBV6-4,.,TRBD2
TGCGCCAGCAGCTTTTTGACAGGGGGCGTTGGCACTGAAGCTTTCTTT,CASSFLTGGVGTEAFF,TRBJ1-1,TRBV5-1,.,TRBD1
TGCGCCAGCAGCCAAGACCCAGGGGGCGCGGTACGAGGGAACACTGAAGCTTTCTTT,CASSQDPGGAVRGNTEAFF,TRBJ1-1,TRBV4-1,.,TRBD1
TGTGCCAGCAGCCAAGGCCGGACAGACTATGGCTACACCTTC,CASSQGRTDYGYTF,TRBJ1-2,TRBV14,.,.
TGTGCCAGTAGTAAATTCCCCAGGGGGAATACTGAAGCTTTCTTT,CASSKFPRGNTEAFF,TRBJ1-1,TRBV19,.,TRBD1
TGTGCCAGCAGCCTACAGGGGGCGGTCTACATTCAGTACTTC,CASSLQGAVYIQYF,TRBJ2-4,TRBV7-9,.,TRBD1
TGTGCCAGCTCACCGGCTGGAGCGGTGAACACAGATACGCAGTATTTT,CASSPAGAVNTDTQYF,TRBJ2-3,TRBV18,.,.
TGCGCCAGCAGCCCATTTAAGGGACAGGGGATTTACAATGAGCAGTTCTTC,CASSPFKGQGIYNEQFF,TRBJ2-1,TRBV4-1,.,TRBD1
TGCGCCAGCAGTGTCGGAGGGAAGAACACTGAAGCTTTCTTT,CASSVGGKNTEAFF,TRBJ1-1,TRBV10-1,.,.
TGTGCCAGCAGTGAATATGGGGGGACAGGGGAAGAAAAACTGTTTTTT,CASSEYGGTGEEKLFF,TRBJ1-4,TRBV25-1,.,TRBD1